This T cell receptor beta chain was profiled in a study of regulatory and conventional T cells in RAG deficiency (dated by TCRdb to 2015 to 2018). About the full investigation: High-throughput TCR beta sequencing was used to compare the diversity and composition of the Treg, conventional CD4+ and CD8+ T cell repertoires of RAG-deficient patients with those of healthy controls.

As regards this clone: What antigen it recognizes has not been identified. No quality values exist for individual bases; no much larger clone is one base distant.

General findings and caveats noted by the study authors: Rather than being bona fide Treg cells, the sorted CD25-high CD127-low cells in Omenn syndrome patients may represent peripherally activated cells. For some subjects, some T-cell subset analyses were not performed. Compared with controls, Omenn syndrome and CID/AS patients had roughly 100-fold fewer unique TCR beta sequences in Treg cells, whereas the reduction in the other subsets was roughly 9.3-fold. All patient T-cell subsets had shorter CDR3 lengths; Omenn syndrome patients showed >75% Treg-Tconv repertoire overlap at nucleotide and amino acid level. RAG-deficient patients showed markedly lower Shannon entropy and higher Simpson indices than control T-cell subpopulations.

Conventional CD4+ T cells were purified from blood as CD25-low CD127-high cells before genomic DNA extraction. Several healthy control donors were used as the comparison group for repertoire analyses. Receptors were amplified or captured by the immunoSEQ multiplex PCR assay. Genomic DNA from the sorted T-cell subsets was used to amplify rearranged TCR beta chain products, which were then sequenced. Under the source paper's analysis protocol: Shannon entropy and Simpson indices were used to measure how diverse the repertoire of productive TCR beta rearrangements was. To assess clonal expansion, the frequencies of the 100 most abundant productive TCR beta clonotypes were added up as a share of total reads. The TRB repertoires were evaluated with a self-reactivity index based on amino acid usage at CDR3beta positions 6 and 7. Two-way ANOVA was applied to the repertoire analyses, whereas Student t or Mann-Whitney tests were applied to the flow cytometric analyses. Held by TCRdb, this immuneACCESS table contains in-frame sequences only and omits some clones. Under half of the omission traces to an unresolved V gene where checked; the cause of the rest is unknown. V and J calls and clone size are copied from that table; D and trimming were computed from the DNA. Within this sample are more than 40,000 clones, with 80% to 90% of them counted one time only. The top ten hold 0.51% of the sample.

These data were also reused for a study on regulatory T cells. The second investigation adds: The multiplex PCR relied on 52 forward TRBV primers and 13 reverse TRBJ primers, and amplification bias was corrected through assay-based and computational methods. Restricted unique TRB V-J pairs and skewed V and J gene usage were observed in patient repertoires, most markedly in regulatory T cells. T-cell receptor beta repertoires of sorted regulatory, conventional CD4+ and CD8+ T cells were compared between CD3G-deficient patients and healthy controls. Peripheral blood mononuclear cells were isolated by Ficoll density separation. Within the immunoSEQ assay, multiplex PCR amplified rearranged TRB loci from genomic DNA. TRB amplicons were sequenced on an Illumina HiSeq platform. Custom algorithms error-filtered the raw sequences and aligned them to reference gene sequences, after which the immunoSEQ online tools were used for analysis. Productive and nonproductive TRB rearrangement frequencies were evaluated among both unique and total sequences. Groups were compared by t tests, Mann-Whitney tests or two-way ANOVA performed in Prism software.

The clonotype comes from a human donor in good health. The sequenced material came from CD4+ effector T cells sorted from blood.

The sequenced DNA: TGTGCCAGCAGCCACATACCCCCGGCACCAGATACGCAGTATTTT. Translated, it reads CASSHIPPAPDTQYF. The chain is encoded by TRBV7-9 joined to TRBJ2-3, with the D gene not clear enough to name. CDR1 and CDR2 were assigned from the germline V gene (reference sequence) as SEHNR and FQNEAQ. V is cut by 5 bases and J by 4 bases, and the space between the germline ends is 16 bases. The CDR3 contains 15 residues, cysteine and phenylalanine counted. Only CDR3 DNA is held: 45 bases, read in frame from base 1.